Below are 29 T cell receptor beta chains sequenced from a single sample in a study of Graves' ophthalmopathy and Graves' hyperthyroidism. Amplifying from RNA transcripts, the study obtained TCR beta CDR3 regions. HTBI-primed first-round RT-PCR preceded second-round multiplex PCR. TCRdb re-derived calls from the multiplex PCR reads in MiXCR, one entry per CDR3 protein. The sample lists 1 million to 1.3 million distinct CDR3 sequences, 35% to 40% occurring once. The material sequenced was peripheral blood or thyroid tissue (not recorded which). Receptors originate from an adult man with Graves' hyperthyroidism.

Many counts were recorded for this clonotype. The V gene is TRBV5-4, the J gene TRBJ1-2, with TRBD1 matching 7 bases. Germline V gives CDR1 SGHNT, CDR2 YYREEE (reference sequence). This CDR3 comprises 15 residues. Trimming at V came to 4 bases and at J to 6 bases, leaving 12 bases not matched to a gene. CDR3 sequence reads: CASSPGQATSHGYTF. The CDR3 DNA reads as TGTGCCAGCAGCCCAGGACAGGCTACGTCCCATGGCTACACCTTC.

This clonotype was observed at least ten times. J is TRBJ1-5 and V is TRBV9, with a tentative D call TRBD1 (5 bases). Germline values: CDR1 SGDLS, CDR2 YYNGEE. V lost 3 bases and J 6 bases, leaving 13 bases between the germline ends. The CDR3 is made up of 14 amino acids. In DNA, the CDR3 is TGTGCCAGCAGCGCTGGCTCAGGGAGTCAGCCCCAGCATTTT. Encoded protein: CASSAGSGSQPQHF.

The chain links TRBV7-2 to TRBJ2-1; D perhaps matches TRBD2 (6 bases). The CDR3 length is 15 residues. CDR1 is SGHTA and CDR2 is FQGNSA in the germline V gene. Trimming left V 0 bases short and J 7 bases short, with 13 bases between. CDR3 bases: TGTGCCAGCAGCTTAGCGGGCCAGGGAGGAAATGAGCAGTTCTTC. Translated: CASSLAGQGGNEQFF.

For this clonotype: This may come from a read error, since a much larger clone is one base off. The chain joins TRBV6-6 to TRBJ2-7; unclear D gene. This CDR3 has 12 amino acids. The V gene lost 2 bases and the J gene lost 3 bases, with 5 bases spanning the gap. The germline gives CDR1 MNHNY, CDR2 SVGAGI (reference sequence). CDR3 loop: CASSYTDYEQYF. The CDR3 bases are TGTGCCAGCAGTTACACGGACTACGAGCAGTACTTC.

V is TRBV29-1 and J is TRBJ2-7; 8 bases line up with TRBD1. The germline gives CDR1 SQVTM, CDR2 ANQGSEA. J was trimmed by 6 bases and V by 7 bases; bases with no gene match: 14. CDR3 length: 14 residues. CDR3 in DNA: TGCAGCGCCGGCGGACAGGGCAGGGCTGGCGAGCAGTACTTC. This sequence encodes CSAGGQGRAGEQYF.

V and J are TRBV12-3 or TRBV12-4 and TRBJ1-4, with D hard to call. V lost 5 bases and J lost 15, with 19 bases in between. CDR3 length: 13 amino acids. The CDR3 reads CASSPLDETGMFF. In DNA, the CDR3 is TGTGCCAGCAGTCCCCTAGACGAAACGGGAATGTTTTTT.

V and J are TRBV10-3 and TRBJ2-2; TRBD2 is a possible D gene (6 bases). V lost 10 bases and J 0 bases, leaving 18 bases between the germline ends. Germline V CDR1 and CDR2: ENHRY, SYGVKD. This CDR3 region has 16 residues. The CDR3 DNA reads TGTGCCAGCACCCCCCTGGAGGGCGCGAACACCGGGGAGCTGTTTTTT. Protein: CASTPLEGANTGELFF.

In this sample, this clonotype turned up a few times. The rearrangement joins TRBV9 to TRBJ2-7; perhaps D is TRBD1 or TRBD2 (6 bases each). Trimming removed 0 bases from V and 5 bases from J, with 12 bases in between. CDR1 and CDR2 from the germline V gene are SGDLS and YYNGEE. The CDR3 has 14 amino acids. The CDR3 region is CASSVEGGLDEQYF. CDR3 bases: TGTGCCAGCAGCGTAGAGGGGGGCTTGGACGAGCAGTACTTC. Full variable domain (rest looked up from reference TRBV9 and TRBJ2-7): DSGVTQTPKHLITATGQRVTLRCSPRSGDLSVYWYQQSLDQGLQFLIQYYNGEERAKGNILERFSAQQFPDLHSELNLSSLELGDSALYFCASSVEGGLDEQYFGPGTRLTVT.

This clonotype was observed a handful of times. The CDR3 sequence: CASSRQPAEAFF. The DNA of the CDR3 is TGTGCCAGCAGTCGCCAACCGGCTGAAGCTTTCTTT. V and J are TRBV12-3 or TRBV12-4 and TRBJ1-1; D ambiguous. The ends were cut back, 5 bases at V and 6 bases at J, with 10 bases in the middle. This CDR3 comprises 12 residues.

The table lists this clonotype with many counts. A junction boundary mismatches the germline segment, possibly from a read error. The genes are TRBV10-3 and TRBJ1-2; D unclear. Per the germline V gene, CDR1 is ENHRY and CDR2 is SYGVKD. The CDR3 spans 12 residues. The chain's CDR3 is CASSSGRNGYTF. In DNA, the CDR3 is TGTGCCAGCAGTTCCGGTAGGAATGGCTACACCTTC.

This clonotype was seen a few times. The V and J genes are TRBV25-1 and TRBJ2-3; 11 bases are shared with TRBD1. After removal of 6 bases from V and 6 bases from J, the junction contained 14 bases not matched to a gene. Germline values: CDR1 MGHDK, CDR2 SYGVNS. This CDR3 is built from 17 residues. In nucleotides, the CDR3 is TGTGCCAGCAGCGCAACTCCTGGACAGGGGGCAGCTGATACGCAGTATTTT. Encoded protein: CASSATPGQGAADTQYF.

This clonotype was seen a handful of times. CDR3 bases: TGCAGCGTTAGTTCCTGGGTCGGGGAGCTGTTTTTT. It translates to CSVSSWVGELFF. This sequence joins TRBV29-1 and TRBJ2-2; no definite D call. The V and J ends lost 5 bases and 7 bases respectively, with 11 bases between them. This CDR3 contains 12 residues. Germline V gene data show CDR1 as SQVTM and CDR2 as ANQGSEA.

This clonotype has a count of ten or more. This chain links TRBV5-1 with TRBJ1-1; D is possibly TRBD1 (6 bases). CDR1 and CDR2 from the germline V gene are SGHRS and YFSETQ. Trimming left V 0 bases short and J 11 bases short, with 17 bases between. The CDR3 length is 14 residues. The CDR3 DNA is TGCGCCAGCAGCTTGGCCGAGACAGGAAGGAAGGCTTTCTTT. This translates into CASSLAETGRKAFF.

The sample holds many counts of this clonotype. The V and J genes are TRBV29-1 and TRBJ2-7; D ambiguous. V dropped 3 bases and J dropped 2 bases, with 17 bases sitting between them. The CDR3 extends over 15 amino acids. Germline-derived CDR1 and CDR2 are SQVTM and ANQGSEA. CDR3 loop: CSVEYLGKVTYEQYF. Here the CDR3 DNA reads TGCAGCGTTGAGTATCTGGGGAAAGTAACCTACGAGCAGTACTTC.

For this clonotype: Since no conserved phenylalanine or tryptophan closes the CDR3, a read error is the likely cause. V is TRBV20-1 and J is TRBJ2-6; D is perhaps TRBD1 (5 bases). The CDR3 covers 16 residues. Germline CDR1 DFQATT, CDR2 SNEGSKA (reference sequence). V lost 6 bases and J 2 bases, leaving 17 bases between the germline ends. CDR3 coding DNA: TGCAGTGCGCAGGTGCAGGGCCTAACTGGGGCCAACGTCCTGACTCCA. Its translation is CSAQVQGLTGANVLTP.

V is TRBV19 and J is TRBJ2-7; D may be TRBD2 (6 bases). V dropped 0 bases and J dropped 5 bases, with 11 bases sitting between them. Germline lookup yields CDR1 LNHDA and CDR2 SQIVND (reference sequence). This CDR3 region has 14 residues. CDR3 sequence (DNA): TGTGCCAGTAGTATAGACGGGGGAGAGGACGAGCAGTACTTC. Encoded protein: CASSIDGGEDEQYF.

On this clonotype: The junction departs from the called germline gene at one end, perhaps through a read error. This chain links TRBV14 with TRBJ2-7; D possibly uses TRBD1 or TRBD2 (5 bases each). CDR3 length: 15 residues. Germline CDR1 and CDR2: SGHDN and FVKESK. CDR3 in amino acids: CASSRGPGTPYGQYF. The CDR3 bases are TGTGCCAGCAGCCGGGGCCCGGGGACGCCATACGGGCAGTACTTC.

The chain uses TRBV29-1 and TRBJ2-7; no clear D gene. Per the germline V gene, CDR1 is SQVTM and CDR2 is ANQGSEA. Trimming pared 4 bases from V and 0 bases from J, leaving 16 bases between. This CDR3 region has 15 residues. The CDR3 is CSVGPTSRASYEQYF. The CDR3 DNA is TGCAGCGTTGGGCCGACCTCACGAGCCTCCTACGAGCAGTACTTC.

In its sample, this clonotype was seen a few times. The genes are TRBV15 and TRBJ1-3; tentatively, D is TRBD1 (5 bases). This CDR3 comprises 18 residues. V lost 0 bases, J lost 2 bases, and 17 bases lay in between. The germline V gene has CDR1 LNHNV and CDR2 YYDKDF (reference sequence). The CDR3 DNA follows: TGTGCCACCAGCAGAGACCCGCTCGCGGGGGTTGCTGGAAACACCATATATTTT. Amino acids: CATSRDPLAGVAGNTIYF. The full variable domain, in which reference TRBV15 and TRBJ1-3 provide the parts outside the CDR3, is DAMVIQNPRYQVTQFGKPVTLSCSQTLNHNVMYWYQQKSSQAPKLLFHYYDKDFNNEADTPDNFQSRRPNTSFCFLDIRSPGLGDTAMYLCATSRDPLAGVAGNTIYFGEGSWLTVV.

This clonotype has just one count. The rearrangement uses TRBV7-9 and TRBJ2-5; D unresolved. Looked up from germline, CDR1 is SEHNR and CDR2 is FQNEAQ (reference sequence). CDR3 length: 12 amino acids. The germline V and J ends were trimmed by 1 base and 7 bases, with 7 bases remaining between them. CDR3 sequence (DNA): TGTGCCAGCAGCTTAGAGGCCGCGACCCAGTACTTC. This encodes CASSLEAATQYF.

This clonotype showed up many times. Here the CDR3 reads CASSLEQTYYGYTF. CDR3 DNA: TGTGCCAGCAGCTTAGAGCAGACCTACTATGGCTACACCTTC. The chain uses TRBV7-2 and TRBJ1-2; D gene unclear. CDR1 is SGHTA and CDR2 is FQGNSA in the germline V gene. Deletions cut 1 base from V and 3 bases from J, with 9 bases between. CDR3 length equals 14 residues.

The table lists this clonotype with many counts. This chain connects TRBV5-1 to TRBJ1-2, with TRBD1 matching over 10 bases. Germline V gene sequence: CDR1 SGHRS, CDR2 YFSETQ. CDR3 length: 14 residues. Trimming removed 0 bases from V and 4 bases from J; junction bases left unmatched: 0. CDR3 sequence: CASSLGDRGYGYTF. CDR3 nucleotide sequence: TGCGCCAGCAGCTTGGGGGACAGGGGCTATGGCTACACCTTC.

The chain couples TRBV5-1 to TRBJ2-2; D tentatively reads TRBD1 or TRBD2 (6 bases each). The germline V and J ends were trimmed by 2 bases and 1 base, with 12 bases remaining between them. The CDR3 runs to 16 residues. Germline assignment: CDR1 SGHRS and CDR2 YFSETQ. The CDR3: CASSFSGGLNTGELFF. DNA for the CDR3: TGCGCCAGCAGCTTTTCTGGGGGGCTGAACACCGGGGAGCTGTTTTTT.

This clonotype was detected once. The conserved phenylalanine or tryptophan normally closing the CDR3 is absent here, so this likely arose from a read error. It is unclear where the CDR3 begins or ends on the DNA, so no DNA is shown, and the CDR3 is as TCRdb lists it. V usage is TRBV10-3 and J usage is TRBJ1-4; the tabulated D call, TRBD1, remains unverified against the DNA. The V gene's germline CDR1 is ENHRY and CDR2 SYGVKD. Counting both end residues, the CDR3 totals 10 amino acids. The CDR3 sequence is CASSYNTGTV.

This chain connects TRBV29-1 to TRBJ2-1; no definite D call. Deletions cut 4 bases from V and 8 bases from J, with 9 bases between. This CDR3 is 11 amino acids long. CDR1 SQVTM and CDR2 ANQGSEA come from the germline V gene. The CDR3 sequence is CSVARFHEQFF. The DNA of the CDR3 is TGCAGCGTTGCCAGGTTCCATGAGCAGTTCTTC.

On this clonotype itself: A much larger clone differs by one base, so this may be a read error. The chain combines TRBV2 with TRBJ2-5; D assignment may be TRBD1 or TRBD2 (5 bases each). There are 14 residues in the CDR3. CDR1 is SNHLY, CDR2 FYNNEI, per germline. The CDR3 is CASSRARGRVTQYF. CDR3 DNA sequence: TGCGCCAGCAGCCGAGCTCGGGGCCGAGTGACCCAGTACTTC.

The gene calls are TRBV20-1 and TRBJ2-3, with TRBD2 matching 8 bases. The V segment lost 3 bases and the J segment 4 bases; nucleotides outside the gene matches: 6. CDR1 and CDR2 from the germline V gene are DFQATT and SNEGSKA (reference sequence). This CDR3 has 14 residues. The CDR3 DNA is TGCAGTGCTAGGGACGGGAGGGGTGCAGATACGCAGTATTTT. It yields the protein CSARDGRGADTQYF.

This chain links TRBV6-6 with TRBJ2-5; 10 nucleotides agree with TRBD2. J lost 5 bases, V lost 6 bases, and 6 bases had no gene match. The CDR3 has 14 amino acids. Germline CDR1 reads MNHNY; CDR2 reads SVGAGI (reference sequence). The DNA for the CDR3 is TGTGCCAGCAGATTAACTAGCGGGGTGGAGACCCAGTACTTC. It is translated as CASRLTSGVETQYF.

The genes are TRBV6-5 and TRBJ2-5; TRBD1 matches 9 bases. The CDR3 is made up of 15 amino acids. V shed 5 bases, J shed 5 bases, and the junction held 9 bases outside the gene matches. Germline-derived CDR1 and CDR2 are MNHEY and SVGAGI. This CDR3 is CASSERDREWETQYF. The CDR3, as DNA: TGTGCCAGCAGTGAACGGGACAGGGAATGGGAGACCCAGTACTTC.